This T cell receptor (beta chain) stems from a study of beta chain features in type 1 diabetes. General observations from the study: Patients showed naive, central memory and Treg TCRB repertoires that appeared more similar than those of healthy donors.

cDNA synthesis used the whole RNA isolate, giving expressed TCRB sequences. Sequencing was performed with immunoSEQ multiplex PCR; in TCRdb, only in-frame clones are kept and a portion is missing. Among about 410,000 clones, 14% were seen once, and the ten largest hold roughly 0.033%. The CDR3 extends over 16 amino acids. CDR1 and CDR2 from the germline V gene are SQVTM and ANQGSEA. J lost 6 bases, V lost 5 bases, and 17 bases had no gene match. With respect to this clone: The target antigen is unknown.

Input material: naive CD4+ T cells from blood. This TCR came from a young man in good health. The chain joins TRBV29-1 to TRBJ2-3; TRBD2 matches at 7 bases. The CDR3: CSVRPRLAFLGDTQYF. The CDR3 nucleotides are TGCAGCGTTCGCCCCAGACTAGCCTTCCTTGGCGATACGCAGTATTTT.